This T cell receptor beta chain is drawn from a study of regulatory T cells in long-lasting Graves disease. Study conclusions and caveats: Favoring TRBV28, TRBJ1-2 and TRBJ2-5 was a feature seen in persistent disease. Persistent patients shared 2,700 or so public clonotypes among themselves. Newly diagnosed patients shared fewer, at under 1,000.

Time point specified: persistent/refractory GD, antithyroid drugs over 5 years with positive TRAb. PBMC-extracted RNA yielded the TCR library. Note on this clonotype: The antigen is undetermined.

Investigators prepared the TCR beta libraries by applying iRepertoire HTBI primers and Arm-PCR of CDR3 regions. Each CDR3 protein is one row after TCRdb ran MiXCR on the multiplex PCR reads. In the table there are over 350,000 distinct CDR3 sequences, 20% of which are singletons. V was clipped by 4 bases and J by 6 bases, with 14 bases between them. Germline-derived CDR1 and CDR2 are SGHNT and YYREEE (reference sequence). This CDR3 is built from 13 residues. This clonotype originated in a female donor with Graves disease. The V call is TRBV5-4, the J call TRBJ2-7, with D possibly being TRBD1 (6 bases). The sequenced sample was peripheral blood mononuclear cells (PBMCs), obtained when the disease was refractory, from a patient treated with antithyroid drugs. CDR3 protein: CASSATGISEQYF. In DNA form, the CDR3 reads TGTGCCAGCAGCGCGACAGGTATCAGCGAGCAGTACTTC.